Here is one TCR beta chain with its context. CDR3 length equals 15 residues. V shed 6 bases and J 0 bases; nucleotides not matched to a gene: 7. Germline V lookup: CDR1 SEHNR, CDR2 FQNEAQ (reference sequence). As originally analysed: Counts of nucleated cells, estimated from reference gene primer amplification, were obtained. Repertoires were generated with immunoSEQ multiplex PCR, while TCRdb's copy carries only in-frame clones and drops some. For V, J and clone size, that table is used; D and trimming come from the DNA. The data show over 100,000 clones, 85% seen once. This sample was included in a study of blood T cell repertoires in COVID-19. About the research overall: Sites across the United States, Italy and Spain contributed samples from acute and convalescent COVID-19. In each case, the material was cDNA or gDNA derived from T cells, B-cell-depleted T cells, or PBMCs.

This TCR derives from a middle-aged man with acute or convalescent COVID-19. J is TRBJ1-1 and V is TRBV7-9, with TRBD1 matching over 7 bases. Sample: peripheral blood. DNA for the CDR3: TGTGCCAGCAGTTCCCGACAGGGCATGAACACTGAAGCTTTCTTT. This sequence encodes CASSSRQGMNTEAFF.